These 11 T cell receptor beta chains came from one sample sequenced in a study of tumor-infiltrating lymphocytes in primary liver carcinoma. Extraction also yielded germline DNA, while blood RNA was obtained from unsorted whole blood. Reverse transcription of 500 ng total RNA with a constant-region primer produced TCR beta cDNA. Researchers made the TCR beta libraries by running three nested multiplex PCR rounds with slightly modified ARM-PCR. TRBV1-TRBV30 forward primers and a C-beta reverse primer were used in the first two PCR rounds, which each ran for approximately 11 cycles. TCRdb processed the multiplex PCR reads anew with MiXCR; each CDR3 protein has one entry. Of 310,000 or so distinct CDR3 sequences in the sample, almost 60% were seen once. Material for sequencing was peripheral blood. These receptors were collected from a woman under 40 with primary liver carcinoma and hepatitis B virus infection.

As regards this clonotype: Given the absence of the conserved phenylalanine or tryptophan at the CDR3 end, a read error is likely. This chain connects TRBV6-1 to TRBJ1-5, with D possibly being TRBD1 (6 bases). Trimming removed 8 bases from V and 6 bases from J, with 11 bases in between. The germline V gene has CDR1 MNHNS and CDR2 SASEGT. The CDR3 sequence is 12 residues long. The CDR3 DNA sequence: TGTGCCAGCCAACAGGGCCTTCAGCCCCAGCATTTG. Its protein is CASQQGLQPQHL.

Turning to this clonotype: One base away lies a much larger clone, so this may be a sequencing read error. The V and J genes are TRBV5-5 and TRBJ2-7; D may be TRBD1 (6 bases). The CDR3 is made up of 14 amino acids. The germline V gene encodes CDR1 SGHKS and CDR2 YYEKEE (reference sequence). This CDR3 reads CVSSPGTNAYEQYF. CDR3 coding DNA: TGTGTCAGCAGCCCCGGGACAAACGCCTACGAGCAGTACTTC.

This clonotype was recorded many times. The chain has TRBV6-6 and TRBJ2-3; 11 nucleotides match TRBD2. Germline CDR1 reads MNHNY; CDR2 reads SVGAGI (reference sequence). The CDR3 runs 14 residues. Losses at the gene ends were 9 bases for V and 4 bases for J; bases not matched to a gene: 6. CDR3 sequence (DNA): TGTGCCAGTCTAACTAGCGGGAGCGCAGATACGCAGTATTTT. Residues: CASLTSGSADTQYF.

With regard to this clonotype: A much larger clone lies a single base off, so this may be a read error. V gene TRBV12-3 or TRBV12-4 combines with J gene TRBJ2-1; D gene unclear. The CDR3 runs to 12 residues. The CDR3 loop is CTSSLMLSEQFF. The DNA for the CDR3 is TGTACCAGCAGCTTGATGTTAAGCGAGCAGTTCTTC.

The V call is TRBV28, the J call TRBJ2-7, with a weak D call TRBD2 (6 bases). The germline V gene has CDR1 MDHEN and CDR2 SYDVKM. The CDR3 spans 14 residues. V was clipped by 10 bases and J by 10 bases, with 26 bases between them. The CDR3 protein is CATIPGLARRAQYF. The CDR3 DNA reads as TGTGCCACCATCCCGGGACTTGCACGCCGAGCCCAGTACTTC.

This clonotype has just a few counts. The gene calls are TRBV12-3 or TRBV12-4 and TRBJ1-1, with a weak D call TRBD1 (5 bases). Trimming stripped 3 bases from V and 6 bases from J, with 8 bases between. CDR3 length equals 12 residues. CDR3 sequence: CASSLGVPEAFF. CDR3 coding DNA: TGTGCCAGCAGTTTGGGGGTTCCTGAAGCTTTCTTT.

The genes are TRBV6-1 and TRBJ1-5; D is uncertain. The germline CDR1 and CDR2 sequences are MNHNS and SASEGT. The CDR3 extends over 16 amino acids. V was shortened by 5 bases and J by 3 bases, with 17 bases between the two germline ends. The CDR3 region has the DNA TGTGCCAGCAGTTATAGAACCTTAATTCCCAATCAGCCCCAGCATTTT. It codes for CASSYRTLIPNQPQHF.

The V call is TRBV7-8, the J call TRBJ2-5, with D possibly called TRBD1 or TRBD2 (5 bases each). This CDR3 has 14 residues. Germline loops: CDR1 SGHVS, CDR2 FQNEAQ. The V end was cut by 5 bases, the J end by 1 base, with 11 bases between. The CDR3 DNA sequence: TGTGCCAGCAGCCTCGACGGGGCCCAAGAGACCCAGTACTTC. Protein product: CASSLDGAQETQYF.

This chain joins TRBV14 and TRBJ2-5; unclear D gene. Per the germline V gene, CDR1 is SGHDN and CDR2 is FVKESK. The V end lost 1 base, the J end lost 4 bases, and 7 bases lay between the germline ends. The CDR3 spans 13 residues. CDR3 nucleotides: TGTGCCAGCAGCCAAGGGGCCCGAGAGACCCAGTACTTC. It is translated as CASSQGARETQYF.

Points on this clonotype: At one end, the junction sequence differs from germline, possibly due to a read error. V and J are TRBV11-1 and TRBJ2-2, with 9 bases aligning to TRBD2. The CDR3 extends over 16 amino acids. The V gene's germline CDR1 is SGHAT and CDR2 FQDESV (reference sequence). CDR3 nucleotide sequence: TGTGCCAGCAACCGGATAGCGGGAGTTAGGACCGGGGAGATGTTTTTT. Translating gives CASNRIAGVRTGEMFF. Full variable domain (outside the CDR3, taken from reference TRBV11-1 and TRBJ2-2): EAEVAQSPRYKITEKSQAVAFWCDPISGHATLYWYRQILGQGPELLVQFQDESVVDDSQLPKDRFSAERLKGVDSTLKIQPAELGDSAMYLCASNRIAGVRTGEMFFGEGSRLTVL.

This clonotype was found a few times. The chain recombines TRBV7-9 with TRBJ1-6; the D is unclear. This CDR3 spans 14 amino acids. V was trimmed by 4 bases and J by 7 bases, leaving 11 bases between them. CDR1 SEHNR and CDR2 FQNEAQ come from the germline V gene (reference sequence). This CDR3 reads CASSWVSQNSPLHF. In DNA, the CDR3 is TGTGCCAGCAGCTGGGTGTCTCAGAATTCACCCCTCCACTTT. Full variable domain (outside the CDR3, taken from reference TRBV7-9 and TRBJ1-6): DTGVSQNPRHKITKRGQNVTFRCDPISEHNRLYWYRQTLGQGPEFLTYFQNEAQLEKSRLLSDRFSAERPKGSFSTLEIQRTEQGDSAMYLCASSWVSQNSPLHFGNGTRLTVT.